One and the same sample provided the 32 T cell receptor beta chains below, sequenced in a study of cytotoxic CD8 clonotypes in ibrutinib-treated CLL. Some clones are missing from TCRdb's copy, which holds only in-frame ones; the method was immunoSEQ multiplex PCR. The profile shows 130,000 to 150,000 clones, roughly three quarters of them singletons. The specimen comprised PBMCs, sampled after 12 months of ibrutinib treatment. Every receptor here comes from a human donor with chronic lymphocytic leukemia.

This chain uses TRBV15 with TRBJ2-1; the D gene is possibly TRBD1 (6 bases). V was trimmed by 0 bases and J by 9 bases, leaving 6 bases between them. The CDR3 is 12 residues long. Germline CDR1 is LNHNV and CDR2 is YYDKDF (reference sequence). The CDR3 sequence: CATSRDRGEQFF. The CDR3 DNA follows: TGTGCCACCAGCAGAGACAGGGGTGAGCAGTTCTTC.

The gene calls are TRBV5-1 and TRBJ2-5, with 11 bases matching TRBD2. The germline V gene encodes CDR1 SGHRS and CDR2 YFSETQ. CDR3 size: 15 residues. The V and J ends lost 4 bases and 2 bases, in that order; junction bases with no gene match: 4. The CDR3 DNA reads TGCGCCAGCAGCATTAGCGGGAGGGGTCAAGAGACCCAGTACTTC. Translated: CASSISGRGQETQYF.

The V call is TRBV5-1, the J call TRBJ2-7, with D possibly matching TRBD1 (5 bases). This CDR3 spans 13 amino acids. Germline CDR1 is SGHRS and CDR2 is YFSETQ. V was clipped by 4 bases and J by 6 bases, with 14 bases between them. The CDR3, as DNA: TGCGCCAGCAGCCAGCAGGGTATGGGCGAGCAGTACTTC. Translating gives CASSQQGMGEQYF.

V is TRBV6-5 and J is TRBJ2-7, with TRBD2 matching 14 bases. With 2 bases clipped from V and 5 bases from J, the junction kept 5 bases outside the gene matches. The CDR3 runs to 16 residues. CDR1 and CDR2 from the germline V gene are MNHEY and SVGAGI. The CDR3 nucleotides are TGTGCCAGCAGTTACGGACTAGCGGGAGGTCTCAACGAGCAGTACTTC. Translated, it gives CASSYGLAGGLNEQYF.

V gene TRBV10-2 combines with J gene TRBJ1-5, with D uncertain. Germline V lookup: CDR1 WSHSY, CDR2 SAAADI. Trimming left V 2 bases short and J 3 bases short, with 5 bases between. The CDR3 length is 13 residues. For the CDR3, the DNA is TGCGCCAGCAGTGAGGGGGACAATCAGCCCCAGCATTTT. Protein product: CASSEGDNQPQHF.

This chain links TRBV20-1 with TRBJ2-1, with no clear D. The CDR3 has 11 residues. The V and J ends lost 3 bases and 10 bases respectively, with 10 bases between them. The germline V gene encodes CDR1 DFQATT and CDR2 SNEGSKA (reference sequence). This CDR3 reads CSASMTGEQFF. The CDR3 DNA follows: TGCAGTGCTAGTATGACCGGAGAGCAGTTCTTC.

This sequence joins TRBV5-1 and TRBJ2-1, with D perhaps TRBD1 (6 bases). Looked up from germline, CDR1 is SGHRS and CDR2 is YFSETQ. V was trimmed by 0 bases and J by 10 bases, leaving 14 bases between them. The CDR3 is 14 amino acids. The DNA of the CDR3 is TGCGCCAGCAGCTTGGCCTTGGACAGCATGGAGCAGTTCTTC. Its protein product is CASSLALDSMEQFF.

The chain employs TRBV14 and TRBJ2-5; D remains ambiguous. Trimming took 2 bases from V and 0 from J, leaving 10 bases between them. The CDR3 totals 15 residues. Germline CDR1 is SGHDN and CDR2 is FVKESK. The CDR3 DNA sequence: TGTGCCAGCAGCCAATTGGTCGGCTACCAAGAGACCCAGTACTTC. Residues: CASSQLVGYQETQYF.

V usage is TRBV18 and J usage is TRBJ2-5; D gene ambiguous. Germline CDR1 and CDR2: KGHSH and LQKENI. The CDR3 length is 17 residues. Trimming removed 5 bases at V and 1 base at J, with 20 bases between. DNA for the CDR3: TGTGCCAGCTCAGCCCTAGGATATCCGTCGCCCCAAGAGACCCAGTACTTC. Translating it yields CASSALGYPSPQETQYF.

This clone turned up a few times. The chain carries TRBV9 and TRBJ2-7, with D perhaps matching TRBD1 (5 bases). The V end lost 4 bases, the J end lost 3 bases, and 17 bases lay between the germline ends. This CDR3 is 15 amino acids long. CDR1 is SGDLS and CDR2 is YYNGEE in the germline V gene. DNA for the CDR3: TGTGCCAGCAGCCCATCAGGCAGGGTAGGCTACGAGCAGTACTTC. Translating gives CASSPSGRVGYEQYF.

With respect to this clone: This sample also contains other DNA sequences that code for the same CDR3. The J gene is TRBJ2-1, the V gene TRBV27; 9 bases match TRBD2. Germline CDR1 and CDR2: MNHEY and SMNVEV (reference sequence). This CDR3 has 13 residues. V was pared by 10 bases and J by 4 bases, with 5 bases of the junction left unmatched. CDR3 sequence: CATGLAGYNEQFF. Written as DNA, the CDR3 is TGTGCCACGGGGCTAGCGGGGTACAATGAGCAGTTCTTC.

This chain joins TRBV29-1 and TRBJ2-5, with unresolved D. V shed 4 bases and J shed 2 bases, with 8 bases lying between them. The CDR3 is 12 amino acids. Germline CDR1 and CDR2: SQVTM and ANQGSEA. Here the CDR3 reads CSVVSPQETQYF. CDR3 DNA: TGCAGCGTTGTCAGCCCTCAAGAGACCCAGTACTTC.

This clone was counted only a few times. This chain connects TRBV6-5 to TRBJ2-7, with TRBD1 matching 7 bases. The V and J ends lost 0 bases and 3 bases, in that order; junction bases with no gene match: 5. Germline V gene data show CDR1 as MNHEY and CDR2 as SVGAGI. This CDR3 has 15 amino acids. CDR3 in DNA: TGTGCCAGCAGTTACTCGTCGGGACAGAACTACGAGCAGTACTTC. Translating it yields CASSYSSGQNYEQYF.

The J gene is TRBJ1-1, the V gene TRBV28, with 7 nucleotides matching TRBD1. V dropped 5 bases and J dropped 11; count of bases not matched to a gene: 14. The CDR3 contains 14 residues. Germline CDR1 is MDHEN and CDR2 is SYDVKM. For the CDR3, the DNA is TGTGCCAGCAGTCGGGTCGGGGCAGGGGGTTTGGCTTTCTTT. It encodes CASSRVGAGGLAFF.

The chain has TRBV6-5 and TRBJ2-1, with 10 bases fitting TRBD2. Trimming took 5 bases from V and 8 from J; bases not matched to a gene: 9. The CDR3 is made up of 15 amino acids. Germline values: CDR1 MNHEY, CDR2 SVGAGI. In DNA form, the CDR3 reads TGTGCCAGCAGTGCTTTAGCGGGAGGTAGGGATGAGCAGTTCTTC. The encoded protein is CASSALAGGRDEQFF.

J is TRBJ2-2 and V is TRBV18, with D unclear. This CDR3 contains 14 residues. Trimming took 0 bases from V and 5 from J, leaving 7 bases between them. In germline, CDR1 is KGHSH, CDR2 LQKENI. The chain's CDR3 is CASSPPSLTGELFF. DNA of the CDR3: TGTGCCAGCTCACCACCGTCCCTTACCGGGGAGCTGTTTTTT.

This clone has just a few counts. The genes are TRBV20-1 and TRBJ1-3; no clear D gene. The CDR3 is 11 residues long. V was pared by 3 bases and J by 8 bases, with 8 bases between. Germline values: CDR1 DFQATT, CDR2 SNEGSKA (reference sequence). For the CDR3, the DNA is TGCAGTGCTAGTAATGTGGACACCATATATTTT. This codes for CSASNVDTIYF.

The CDR3 here is CASSRHGATYEQYF. CDR3 in DNA: TGTGCCAGCAGCAGACACGGGGCGACCTACGAGCAGTACTTC. The gene calls are TRBV6-5 and TRBJ2-7, with D possibly called TRBD1 or TRBD2 (5 bases each). The germline V gene encodes CDR1 MNHEY and CDR2 SVGAGI. This CDR3 contains 14 residues. V lost 6 bases to trimming and J lost 2 bases, with 14 bases between them.

CDR3 DNA: TGTGCCAGCTCACCCCGGCGCGACAGGGCCGGAACCGGGGAGCTGTTTTTT. As protein: CASSPRRDRAGTGELFF. The chain employs TRBV18 and TRBJ2-2; 7 positions agree with TRBD1. The J segment lost 5 bases and the V segment lost 3 bases, leaving 12 bases of the junction unmatched. Germline V gene lookup returns CDR1 KGHSH and CDR2 LQKENI. The CDR3 spans 17 residues.

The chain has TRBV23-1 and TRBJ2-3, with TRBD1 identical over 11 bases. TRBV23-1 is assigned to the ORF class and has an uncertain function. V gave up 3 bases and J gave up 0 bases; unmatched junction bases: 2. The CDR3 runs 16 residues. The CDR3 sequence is CASSHRDRGSTDTQYF. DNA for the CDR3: TGCGCCAGCAGTCACCGGGACAGGGGGAGCACAGATACGCAGTATTTT.

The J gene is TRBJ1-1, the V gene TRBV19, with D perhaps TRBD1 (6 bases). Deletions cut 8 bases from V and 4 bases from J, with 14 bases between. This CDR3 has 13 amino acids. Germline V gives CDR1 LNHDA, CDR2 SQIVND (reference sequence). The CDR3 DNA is TGTGCCAGTCAGTACCAGGGGAGCACTGAAGCTTTCTTT. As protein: CASQYQGSTEAFF.

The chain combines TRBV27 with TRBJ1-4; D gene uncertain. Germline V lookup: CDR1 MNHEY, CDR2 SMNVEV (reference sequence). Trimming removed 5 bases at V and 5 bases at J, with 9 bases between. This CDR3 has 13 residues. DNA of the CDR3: TGTGCCAGCAGTCGAAGTCTCAATGAAAAACTGTTTTTT. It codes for CASSRSLNEKLFF.

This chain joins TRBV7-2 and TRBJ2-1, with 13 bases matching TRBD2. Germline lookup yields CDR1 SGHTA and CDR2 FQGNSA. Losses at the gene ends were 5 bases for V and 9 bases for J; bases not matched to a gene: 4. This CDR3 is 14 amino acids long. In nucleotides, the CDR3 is TGTGCCAGCAGCCCAGGACTAGCGGGAGTTGAGCAGTTCTTC. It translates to CASSPGLAGVEQFF.

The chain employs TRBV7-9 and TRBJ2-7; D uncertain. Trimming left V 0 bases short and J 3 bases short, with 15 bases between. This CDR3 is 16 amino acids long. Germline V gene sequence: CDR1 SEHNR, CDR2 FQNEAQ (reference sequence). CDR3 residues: CASSLAGSLSLYEQYF. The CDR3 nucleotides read TGTGCCAGCAGCTTAGCGGGATCCCTGTCCCTCTACGAGCAGTACTTC.

CDR3 residues: CASSLWNNEQFF. Here the CDR3 DNA reads TGTGCCAGCAGCTTGTGGAACAATGAGCAGTTCTTC. The rearrangement joins TRBV5-4 to TRBJ2-1; D is uncertain. This CDR3 has 12 amino acids. Per the germline V gene, CDR1 is SGHNT and CDR2 is YYREEE (reference sequence). V was clipped by 1 base and J by 5 bases, with 4 bases between them.

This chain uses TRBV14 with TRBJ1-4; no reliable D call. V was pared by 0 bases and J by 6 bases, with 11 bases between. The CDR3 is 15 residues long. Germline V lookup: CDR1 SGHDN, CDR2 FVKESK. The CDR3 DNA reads TGTGCCAGCAGCCAAGAGGCTTTGGGAGATGAAAAACTGTTTTTT. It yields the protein CASSQEALGDEKLFF.

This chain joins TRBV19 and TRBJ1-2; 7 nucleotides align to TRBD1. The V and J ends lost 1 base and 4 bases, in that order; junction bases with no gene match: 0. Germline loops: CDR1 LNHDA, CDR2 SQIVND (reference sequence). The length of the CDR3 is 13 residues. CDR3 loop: CASSIGTGYGYTF. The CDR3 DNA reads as TGTGCCAGTAGTATAGGGACAGGCTATGGCTACACCTTC.

CDR3 in amino acids: CASSLRTDTDTQYF. The CDR3 DNA is TGCGCCAGCAGCTTAAGGACAGACACAGATACGCAGTATTTT. The V call is TRBV5-1, the J call TRBJ2-3, with D maybe TRBD1 (6 bases). The length of the CDR3 is 14 residues. The V end lost 2 bases, the J end lost 2 bases, and 9 bases lay between the germline ends. Per the germline V gene, CDR1 is SGHRS and CDR2 is YFSETQ.

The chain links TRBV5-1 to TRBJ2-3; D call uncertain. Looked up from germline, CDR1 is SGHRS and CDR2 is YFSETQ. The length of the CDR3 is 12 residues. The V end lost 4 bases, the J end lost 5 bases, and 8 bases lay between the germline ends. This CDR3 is CASSREEDTQYF. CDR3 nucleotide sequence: TGCGCCAGCAGCCGAGAGGAAGATACGCAGTATTTT.

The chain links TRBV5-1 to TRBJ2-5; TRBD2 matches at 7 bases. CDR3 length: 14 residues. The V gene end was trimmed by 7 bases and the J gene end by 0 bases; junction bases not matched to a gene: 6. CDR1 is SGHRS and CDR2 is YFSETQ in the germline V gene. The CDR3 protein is CASYHGTNQETQYF. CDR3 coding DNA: TGCGCCAGCTACCACGGGACTAACCAAGAGACCCAGTACTTC.

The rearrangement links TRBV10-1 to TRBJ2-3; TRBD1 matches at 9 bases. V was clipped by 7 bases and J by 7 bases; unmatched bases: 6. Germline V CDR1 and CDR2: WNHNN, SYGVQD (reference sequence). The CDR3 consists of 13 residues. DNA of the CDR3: TGCGCCAGCAACGGACAGGGGAAGTATACGCAGTATTTT. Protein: CASNGQGKYTQYF.

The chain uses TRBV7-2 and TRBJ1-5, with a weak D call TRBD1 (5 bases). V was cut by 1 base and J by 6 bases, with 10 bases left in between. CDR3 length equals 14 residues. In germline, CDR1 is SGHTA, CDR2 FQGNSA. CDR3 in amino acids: CASSLDGAAQPQHF. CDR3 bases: TGTGCCAGCAGCTTAGACGGGGCAGCTCAGCCCCAGCATTTT.